This entry describes one T cell receptor beta chain. This CDR3 contains 14 residues. The germline V and J ends were trimmed by 1 base and 7 bases, with 13 bases remaining between them. The germline V gene encodes CDR1 MNHNS and CDR2 SASEGT. This specimen comes from a study of T-cell reconstitution after alpha-beta-depleted transplantation in children. Preparation of the TCRbeta library involved a method that used unique molecular identifiers. A single record per CDR3 protein comes from TCRdb applying MiXCR to the PCR reads. The top ten clones hold over 4.5% of a sample with fewer than 550,000 distinct CDR3 sequences, under 13% of them seen once.

This specimen was PBMCs from the stem cell graft donor, taken from the stem cell graft. The chain has TRBV6-1 and TRBJ1-2; possibly TRBD1 for D (5 bases). This TCR was recovered from a human donor who donated a stem cell graft to a child with acute myeloid leukemia. CDR3 in amino acids: CASSEERDWAGYTF. The CDR3, as DNA: TGTGCCAGCAGTGAAGAAAGGGACTGGGCTGGCTACACCTTC.